This paragraph covers one T cell receptor (beta chain) sequence. This sample was taken from a study of CD8 T cells in Susac syndrome. A quantity of about 0.45 to 1 ug RNA underwent reverse transcription using random hexamers. A single record per CDR3 protein comes from TCRdb applying MiXCR to the immunoSEQ multiplex PCR reads. The sample has roughly 80,000 distinct CDR3 sequences; roughly 94% are singletons. The receptor was derived from a human donor with Susac syndrome. The sequenced sample was CD8+ T cells from PBMCs.

This chain's CDR3 is CASSIPSRDYGYTF. The CDR3 DNA is TGTGCCAGTAGTATCCCAAGCAGGGACTATGGCTACACCTTC. V usage is TRBV19 and J usage is TRBJ1-2; possible D gene TRBD1, 5 bases. Germline-derived CDR1 and CDR2 are LNHDA and SQIVND (reference sequence). CDR3 size: 14 residues. V lost 3 bases and J 3 bases, leaving 11 bases between the germline ends.